Shown below are 10 T cell receptor beta chains from a single sample sequenced in a study of cytomegalovirus exposure and HLA in healthy donors. Both 60 Vbeta primers and 13 Jbeta primers went into the PCR. Using immunoSEQ multiplex PCR, the repertoire was profiled, and TCRdb retains in-frame clones only, with some absent. The table has roughly 200,000 clones, over 65% seen once. Sequencing used PBMCs. The receptors shown here come from a woman aged 55-70 years in good health and CMV-seropositive.

The V and J genes are TRBV19 and TRBJ2-3, with unresolved D. Germline V gene sequence: CDR1 LNHDA, CDR2 SQIVND (reference sequence). The V gene lost 3 bases and the J gene lost 0 bases, with 16 bases spanning the gap. This CDR3 spans 17 amino acids. The CDR3 region is CASSISPDTMSTDTQYF. CDR3 sequence (DNA): TGTGCCAGTAGTATTTCCCCTGACACAATGAGCACAGATACGCAGTATTTT.

In regard to this clone: The junction and the germline gene differ at one end; a read error may be behind it. The chain couples TRBV7-7 to TRBJ2-7, with D possibly being TRBD1 or TRBD2 (6 bases each). Germline-derived CDR1 and CDR2 are SSHAT and FNYEAQ (reference sequence). This CDR3 is 14 amino acids long. The CDR3 nucleotides read TGTGCTAGCAGCTTAGGGGGGCCGCCTGGAGAGCAGTACTTC. Protein product: CASSLGGPPGEQYF.

As for this clone: One junction end disagrees with the germline gene, perhaps due to a read error. The CDR3: CASSSQGAGRGNF. In DNA, the CDR3 is TGTGCCAGCAGTTCCCAGGGGGCCGGGCGCGGGAACTTC. V is TRBV7-6 and J is TRBJ2-5, with 8 bases lining up with TRBD1. CDR3 length equals 13 residues. Germline CDR1 is SGHVS and CDR2 is FNYEAQ. The complete variable domain, with remaining parts taken from reference TRBV7-6 and TRBJ2-5, reads GAGVSQSPRYKVTKRGQDVALRCDPISGHVSLYWYRQALGQGPEFLTYFNYEAQQDKSGLPNDRFSAERPEGSISTLTIQRTEQRDSAMYRCASSSQGAGRGNFGPGTRLLVL.

The chain employs TRBV30 and TRBJ1-1, with D unresolved. The germline V gene encodes CDR1 GTSNPN and CDR2 SVGIG (reference sequence). Trimming pared 4 bases from V and 5 bases from J, leaving 17 bases between. This CDR3 is 14 amino acids long. The CDR3 region is CAWILTSGRTEAFF. The CDR3 DNA sequence: TGTGCCTGGATACTGACATCCGGGAGGACTGAAGCTTTCTTT.

The V and J genes are TRBV7-9 and TRBJ2-5; D possibly corresponds to TRBD2 (7 bases). The V gene's germline CDR1 is SEHNR and CDR2 FQNEAQ (reference sequence). The germline V and J ends were trimmed by 6 bases and 2 bases, with 13 bases remaining between them. The CDR3 has 14 amino acids. CDR3 in amino acids: CASRRGGPQETQYF. For the CDR3, the DNA is TGTGCCAGCAGACGCGGGGGCCCACAAGAGACCCAGTACTTC.

J is TRBJ1-1 and V is TRBV5-6, with 8 bases identical to TRBD1. The V gene's germline CDR1 is SGHDT and CDR2 YYEEEE. This CDR3 spans 14 amino acids. The J segment lost 5 bases and the V segment lost 1 base, leaving 4 bases of the junction unmatched. The CDR3 DNA reads as TGTGCCAGCAGCTTGCTTCAGGGGGCGACTGAAGCTTTCTTT. Protein sequence: CASSLLQGATEAFF. Variable domain in full (rest from reference TRBV5-6 and TRBJ1-1): DAGVTQSPTHLIKTRGQQVTLRCSPKSGHDTVSWYQQALGQGPQFIFQYYEEEERQRGNFPDRFSGHQFPNYSSELNVNALLLGDSALYLCASSLLQGATEAFFGQGTRLTVV.

V and J are TRBV7-9 and TRBJ2-3, with D maybe TRBD2 (5 bases). This CDR3 comprises 16 residues. The V gene's germline CDR1 is SEHNR and CDR2 FQNEAQ (reference sequence). Between the trimmed V and J ends, which lost 3 bases and 7 bases, there was a span of 20 bases. The CDR3 nucleotides are TGTGCCAGCAGCTTGTTCAGAGACTATCCTTGGAATACGCAGTATTTT. It codes for CASSLFRDYPWNTQYF.

The chain combines TRBV28 with TRBJ2-1; possibly TRBD2 for D (5 bases). The V end lost 4 bases, the J end lost 3 bases, and 13 bases lay between the germline ends. Per the germline V gene, CDR1 is MDHEN and CDR2 is SYDVKM. The CDR3 is 15 residues long. The CDR3: CASSSLAGRYNEQFF. CDR3 nucleotides: TGTGCCAGCAGTTCCCTTGCGGGCCGCTACAATGAGCAGTTCTTC.

The V and J genes are TRBV4-1 and TRBJ2-7; D perhaps matches TRBD2 (5 bases). V lost 0 bases and J lost 3, with 9 bases in between. CDR3 length: 14 residues. The germline gives CDR1 MGHRA, CDR2 YSYEKL. The CDR3, as DNA: TGCGCCAGCAGCCAAGATGGAGGTTACTACGAGCAGTACTTC. Translation: CASSQDGGYYEQYF.

This chain links TRBV7-8 with TRBJ2-4; tentative D call: TRBD1 (6 bases). Germline V gene sequence: CDR1 SGHVS, CDR2 FQNEAQ. The CDR3 length is 15 residues. The ends were cut back, 0 bases at V and 5 bases at J, with 11 bases in the middle. In DNA form, the CDR3 reads TGTGCCAGCAGCTTAGCGGTAGGGGGACAAAACATTCAGTACTTC. It specifies CASSLAVGGQNIQYF.